Shown below are 2 T cell receptor beta chains from a single sample sequenced in a study of blood T cells in healthy people across ages. Through a sample-barcoded 5' primer and a J-beta primer mix, a second PCR was run for roughly 6 to 12 cycles. TCRdb redid the calling of the 5' RACE reads with MiXCR, one entry per CDR3 protein. Of approximately 800,000 distinct CDR3 sequences listed, 53% are singletons. Sequencing input: blood. The receptors derive from a man aged 80 or over in good health.

V is TRBV3-1 and J is TRBJ2-5; TRBD2 matches 8 bases. Germline CDR1 LGHDT, CDR2 YNNKEL (reference sequence). V dropped 6 bases and J dropped 4; count of bases not matched to a gene: 7. The CDR3 length is 14 residues. The CDR3 sequence: CASSPGGVSETQYF. CDR3 in DNA: TGTGCCAGCAGTCCCGGGGGGGTTTCAGAGACCCAGTACTTC.

The chain employs TRBV9 and TRBJ1-2; TRBD1 is a possible D gene (6 bases). The CDR3 consists of 13 residues. The V and J ends lost 4 bases and 8 bases respectively, with 15 bases between them. Looked up from germline, CDR1 is SGDLS and CDR2 is YYNGEE. Here the CDR3 DNA reads TGTGCCAGCAGCCCCTCGAGGGGGGGAGGCTACACCTTC. Amino acid sequence: CASSPSRGGGYTF.